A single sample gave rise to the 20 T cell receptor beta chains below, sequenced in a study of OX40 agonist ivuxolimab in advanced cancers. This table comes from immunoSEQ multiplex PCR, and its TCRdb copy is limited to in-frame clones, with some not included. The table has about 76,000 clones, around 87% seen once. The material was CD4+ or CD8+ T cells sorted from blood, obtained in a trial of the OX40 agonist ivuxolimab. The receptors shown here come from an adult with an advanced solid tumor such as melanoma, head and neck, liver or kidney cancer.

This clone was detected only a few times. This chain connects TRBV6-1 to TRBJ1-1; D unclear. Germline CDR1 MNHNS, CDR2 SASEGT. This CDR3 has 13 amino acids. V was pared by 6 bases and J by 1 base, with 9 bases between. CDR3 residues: CASSLEENTEAFF. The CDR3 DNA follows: TGTGCCAGCAGCCTCGAGGAGAACACTGAAGCTTTCTTT.

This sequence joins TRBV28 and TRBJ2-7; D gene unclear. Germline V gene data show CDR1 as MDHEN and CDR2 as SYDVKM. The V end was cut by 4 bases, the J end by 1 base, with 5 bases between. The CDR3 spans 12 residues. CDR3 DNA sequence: TGTGCCAGCAGTTCCCTATCCTACGAGCAGTACGTC. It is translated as CASSSLSYEQYV.

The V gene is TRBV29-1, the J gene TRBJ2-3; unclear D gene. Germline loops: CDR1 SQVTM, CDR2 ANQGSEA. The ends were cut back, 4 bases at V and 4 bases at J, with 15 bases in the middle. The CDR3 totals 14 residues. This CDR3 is CSVVAHEMADTQYF. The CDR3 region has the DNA TGCAGCGTTGTCGCCCACGAGATGGCAGATACGCAGTATTTT.

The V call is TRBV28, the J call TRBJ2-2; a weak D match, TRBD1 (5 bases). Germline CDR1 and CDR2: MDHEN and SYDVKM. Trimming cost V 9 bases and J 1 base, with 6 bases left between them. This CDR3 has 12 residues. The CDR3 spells CASQGNTGELFF. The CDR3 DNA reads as TGTGCCAGTCAGGGGAACACCGGGGAGCTGTTTTTT.

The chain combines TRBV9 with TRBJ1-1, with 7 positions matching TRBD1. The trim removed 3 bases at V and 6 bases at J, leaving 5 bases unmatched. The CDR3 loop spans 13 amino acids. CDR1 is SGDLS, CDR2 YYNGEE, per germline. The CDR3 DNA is TGTGCCAGCAGCGGACAGGGTAGCCCTGAAGCTTTCTTT. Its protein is CASSGQGSPEAFF.

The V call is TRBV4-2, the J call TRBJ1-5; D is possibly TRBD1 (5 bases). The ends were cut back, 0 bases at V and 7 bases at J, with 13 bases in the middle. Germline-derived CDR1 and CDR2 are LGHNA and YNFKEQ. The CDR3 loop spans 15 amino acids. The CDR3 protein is CASSQDSGAGQPQHF. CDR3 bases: TGTGCCAGCAGCCAAGATAGTGGGGCAGGACAGCCCCAGCATTTT.

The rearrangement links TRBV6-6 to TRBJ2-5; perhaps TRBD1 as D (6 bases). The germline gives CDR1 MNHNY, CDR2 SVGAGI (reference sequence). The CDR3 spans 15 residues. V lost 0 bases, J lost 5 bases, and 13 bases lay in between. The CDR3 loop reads CASSYSGGMGETQYF. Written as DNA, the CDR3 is TGTGCCAGCAGTTACTCAGGGGGTATGGGGGAGACCCAGTACTTC.

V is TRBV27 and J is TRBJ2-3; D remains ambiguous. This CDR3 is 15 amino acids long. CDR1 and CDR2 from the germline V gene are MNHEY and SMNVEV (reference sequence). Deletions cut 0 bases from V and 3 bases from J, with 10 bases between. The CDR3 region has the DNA TGTGCCAGCAGTTTATCTTACGAGAGGACAGATACGCAGTATTTT. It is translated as CASSLSYERTDTQYF.

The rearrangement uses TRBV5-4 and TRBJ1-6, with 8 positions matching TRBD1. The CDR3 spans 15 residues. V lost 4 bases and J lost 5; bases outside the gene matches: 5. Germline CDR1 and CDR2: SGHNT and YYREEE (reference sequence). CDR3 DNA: TGTGCCAGCAGCGCAAGGACAGGGAATAATTCACCCCTCCACTTT. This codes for CASSARTGNNSPLHF.

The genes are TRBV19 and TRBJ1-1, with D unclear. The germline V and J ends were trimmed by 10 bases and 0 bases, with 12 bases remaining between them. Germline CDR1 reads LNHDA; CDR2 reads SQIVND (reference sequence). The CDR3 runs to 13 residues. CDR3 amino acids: CATAVGLNTEAFF. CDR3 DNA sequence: TGTGCCACCGCCGTGGGGTTGAACACTGAAGCTTTCTTT.

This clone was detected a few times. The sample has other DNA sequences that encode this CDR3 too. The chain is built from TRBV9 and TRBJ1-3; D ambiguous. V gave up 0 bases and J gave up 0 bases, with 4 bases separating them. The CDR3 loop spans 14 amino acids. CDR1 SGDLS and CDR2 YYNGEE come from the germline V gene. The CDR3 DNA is TGTGCCAGCAGCGTAGGTAGCTCTGGAAACACCATATATTTT. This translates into CASSVGSSGNTIYF.

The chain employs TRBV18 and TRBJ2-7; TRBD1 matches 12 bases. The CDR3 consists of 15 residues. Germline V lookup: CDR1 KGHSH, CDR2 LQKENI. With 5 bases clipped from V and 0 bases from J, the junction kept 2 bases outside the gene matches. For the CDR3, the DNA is TGTGCCAGCTCATTGGGACAGGGGGCCTCCTACGAGCAGTACTTC. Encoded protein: CASSLGQGASYEQYF.

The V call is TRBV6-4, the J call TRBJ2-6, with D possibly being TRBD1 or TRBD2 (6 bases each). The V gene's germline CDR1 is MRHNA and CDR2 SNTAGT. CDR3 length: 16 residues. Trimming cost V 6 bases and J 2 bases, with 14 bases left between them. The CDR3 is CASRRRGEPGANVLTF. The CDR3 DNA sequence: TGTGCCAGCAGGAGAAGGGGGGAGCCTGGGGCCAACGTCCTGACTTTC.

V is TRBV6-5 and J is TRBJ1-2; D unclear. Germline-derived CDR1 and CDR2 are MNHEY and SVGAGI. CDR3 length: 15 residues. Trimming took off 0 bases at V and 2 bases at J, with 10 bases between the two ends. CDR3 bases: TGTGCCAGCAGTTACTCTAACAGTGTGAACTATGGCTACACCTTC. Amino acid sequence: CASSYSNSVNYGYTF.

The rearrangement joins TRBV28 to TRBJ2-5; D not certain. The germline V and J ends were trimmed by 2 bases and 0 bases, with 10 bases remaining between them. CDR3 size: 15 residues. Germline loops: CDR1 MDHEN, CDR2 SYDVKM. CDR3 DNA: TGTGCCAGCAGTTTAGGGTTTCAGTACCAAGAGACCCAGTACTTC. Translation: CASSLGFQYQETQYF.

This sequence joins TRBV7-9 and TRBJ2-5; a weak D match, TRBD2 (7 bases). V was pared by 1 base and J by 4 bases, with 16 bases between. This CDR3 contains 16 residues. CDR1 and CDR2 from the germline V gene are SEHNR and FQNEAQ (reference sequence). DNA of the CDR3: TGTGCCAGCAGCTTAGTCCCGGGGGGCGGAGGAGAGACCCAGTACTTC. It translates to CASSLVPGGGGETQYF.

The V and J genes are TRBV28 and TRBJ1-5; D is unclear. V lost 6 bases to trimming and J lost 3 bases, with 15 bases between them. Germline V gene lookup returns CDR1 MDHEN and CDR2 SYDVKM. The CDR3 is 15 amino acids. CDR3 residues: CASRGGGRINQPQHF. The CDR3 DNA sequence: TGTGCCAGCAGAGGAGGCGGCAGGATCAATCAGCCCCAGCATTTT. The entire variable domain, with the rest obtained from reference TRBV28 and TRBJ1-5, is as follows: DVKVTQSSRYLVKRTGEKVFLECVQDMDHENMFWYRQDPGLGLRLIYFSYDVKMKEKGDIPEGYSVSREKKERFSLILESASTNQTSMYLCASRGGGRINQPQHFGDGTRLSIL.

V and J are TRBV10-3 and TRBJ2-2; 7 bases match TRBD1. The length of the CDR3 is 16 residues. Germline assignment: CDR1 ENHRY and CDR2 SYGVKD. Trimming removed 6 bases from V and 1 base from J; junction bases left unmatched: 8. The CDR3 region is CAISPTGTENTGELFF. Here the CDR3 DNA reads TGTGCCATCAGCCCCACCGGGACAGAGAACACCGGGGAGCTGTTTTTT.

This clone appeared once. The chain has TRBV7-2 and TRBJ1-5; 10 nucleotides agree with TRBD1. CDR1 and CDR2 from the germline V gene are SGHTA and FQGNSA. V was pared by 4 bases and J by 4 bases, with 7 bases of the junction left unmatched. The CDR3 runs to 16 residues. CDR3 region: CASSSRTGQGNQPQHF. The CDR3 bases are TGTGCCAGCAGCTCCCGAACGGGACAGGGGAATCAGCCCCAGCATTTT.

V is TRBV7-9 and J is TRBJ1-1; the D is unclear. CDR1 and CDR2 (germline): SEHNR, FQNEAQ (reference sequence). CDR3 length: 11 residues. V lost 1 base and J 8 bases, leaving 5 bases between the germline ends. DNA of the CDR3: TGTGCCAGCAGCTTAGGGCAGGAAGCTTTCTTT. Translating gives CASSLGQEAFF. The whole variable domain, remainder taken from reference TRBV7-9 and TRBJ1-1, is DTGVSQNPRHKITKRGQNVTFRCDPISEHNRLYWYRQTLGQGPEFLTYFQNEAQLEKSRLLSDRFSAERPKGSFSTLEIQRTEQGDSAMYLCASSLGQEAFFGQGTRLTVV.